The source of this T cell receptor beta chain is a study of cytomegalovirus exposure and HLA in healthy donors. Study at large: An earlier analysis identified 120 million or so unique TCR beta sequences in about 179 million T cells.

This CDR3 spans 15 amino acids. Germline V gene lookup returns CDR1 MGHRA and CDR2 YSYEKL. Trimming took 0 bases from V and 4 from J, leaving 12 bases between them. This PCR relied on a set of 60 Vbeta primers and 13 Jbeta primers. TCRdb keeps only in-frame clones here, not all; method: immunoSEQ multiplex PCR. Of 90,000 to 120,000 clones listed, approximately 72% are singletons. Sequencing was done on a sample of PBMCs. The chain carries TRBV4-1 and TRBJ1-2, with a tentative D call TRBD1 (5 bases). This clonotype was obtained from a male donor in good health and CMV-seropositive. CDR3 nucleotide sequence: TGCGCCAGCAGCCAAGACCGGGGGGTTAGCTATGGCTACACCTTC. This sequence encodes CASSQDRGVSYGYTF.